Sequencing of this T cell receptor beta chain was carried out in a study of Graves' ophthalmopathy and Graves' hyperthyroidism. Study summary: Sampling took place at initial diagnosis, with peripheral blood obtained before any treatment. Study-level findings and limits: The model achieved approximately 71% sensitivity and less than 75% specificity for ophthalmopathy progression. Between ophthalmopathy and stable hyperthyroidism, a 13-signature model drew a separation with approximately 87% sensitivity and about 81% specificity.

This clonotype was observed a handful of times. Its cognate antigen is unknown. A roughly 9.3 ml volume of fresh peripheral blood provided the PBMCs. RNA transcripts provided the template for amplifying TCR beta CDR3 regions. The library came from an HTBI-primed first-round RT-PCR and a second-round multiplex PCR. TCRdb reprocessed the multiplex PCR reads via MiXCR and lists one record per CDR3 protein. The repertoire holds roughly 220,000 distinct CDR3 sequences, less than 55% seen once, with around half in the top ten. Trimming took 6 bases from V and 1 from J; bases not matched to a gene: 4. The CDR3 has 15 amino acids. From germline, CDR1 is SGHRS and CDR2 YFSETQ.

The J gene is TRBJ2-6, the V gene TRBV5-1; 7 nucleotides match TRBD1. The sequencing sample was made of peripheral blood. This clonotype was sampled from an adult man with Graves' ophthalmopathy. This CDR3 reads CASIKTGSGANVLTF. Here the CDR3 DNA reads TGCGCCAGCATAAAGACAGGGTCTGGGGCCAACGTCCTGACTTTC.